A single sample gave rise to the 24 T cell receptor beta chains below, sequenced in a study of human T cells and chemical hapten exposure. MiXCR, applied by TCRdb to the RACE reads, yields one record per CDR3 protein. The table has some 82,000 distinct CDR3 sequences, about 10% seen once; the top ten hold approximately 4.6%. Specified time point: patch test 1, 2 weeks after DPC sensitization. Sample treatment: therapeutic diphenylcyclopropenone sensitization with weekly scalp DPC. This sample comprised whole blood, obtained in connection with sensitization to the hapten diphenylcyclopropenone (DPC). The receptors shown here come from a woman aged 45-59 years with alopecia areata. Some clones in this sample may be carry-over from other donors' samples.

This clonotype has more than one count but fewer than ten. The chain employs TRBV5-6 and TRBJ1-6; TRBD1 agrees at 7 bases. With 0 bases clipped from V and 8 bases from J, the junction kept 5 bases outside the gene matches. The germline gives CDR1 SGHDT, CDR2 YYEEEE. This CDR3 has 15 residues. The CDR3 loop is CASSLGDREDSPLHF. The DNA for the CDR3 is TGTGCCAGCAGCTTGGGAGACAGGGAAGATTCACCCCTCCACTTT.

The CDR3 loop is CASSLGWSGEKLFF. CDR3 nucleotide sequence: TGTGCCAGCAGTTTAGGATGGTCGGGGGAAAAACTGTTTTTT. This chain links TRBV12-3 or TRBV12-4 with TRBJ1-4; D is undetermined. The CDR3 runs 14 residues. With 1 base removed from V and 8 bases from J, the gap between germline ends came to 11 bases.

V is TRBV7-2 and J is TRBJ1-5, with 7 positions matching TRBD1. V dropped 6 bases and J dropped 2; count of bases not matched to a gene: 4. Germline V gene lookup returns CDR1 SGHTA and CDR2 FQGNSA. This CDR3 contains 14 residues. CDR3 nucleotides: TGTGCCAGCAGTACTACAGGGGGCAATCAGCCCCAGCATTTT. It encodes CASSTTGGNQPQHF.

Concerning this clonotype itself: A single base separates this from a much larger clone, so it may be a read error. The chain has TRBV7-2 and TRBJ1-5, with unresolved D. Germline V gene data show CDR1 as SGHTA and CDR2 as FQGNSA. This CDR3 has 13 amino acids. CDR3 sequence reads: CASSLQRNQSQHF. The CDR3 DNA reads TGTGCCAGCAGCCTCCAAAGAAATCAGTCCCAGCATTTT.

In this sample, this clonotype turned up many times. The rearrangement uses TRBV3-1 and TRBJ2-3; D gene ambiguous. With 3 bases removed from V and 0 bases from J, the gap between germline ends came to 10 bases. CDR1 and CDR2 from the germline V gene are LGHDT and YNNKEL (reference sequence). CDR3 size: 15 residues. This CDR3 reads CASSHSWVSTDTQYF. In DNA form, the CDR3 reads TGTGCCAGCAGCCATTCGTGGGTAAGCACAGATACGCAGTATTTT.

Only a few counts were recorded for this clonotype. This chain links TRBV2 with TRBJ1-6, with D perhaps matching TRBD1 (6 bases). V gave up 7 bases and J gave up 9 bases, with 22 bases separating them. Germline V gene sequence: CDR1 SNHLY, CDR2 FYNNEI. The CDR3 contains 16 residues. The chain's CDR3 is CASNPQGTLHGSPLHF. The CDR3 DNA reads TGTGCCAGCAACCCACAGGGTACTCTGCACGGTTCACCCCTCCACTTT. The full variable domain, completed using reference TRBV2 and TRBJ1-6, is EPEVTQTPSHQVTQMGQEVILRCVPISNHLYFYWYRQILGQKVEFLVSFYNNEISEKSEIFDDQFSVERPDGSNFTLKIRSTKLEDSAMYFCASNPQGTLHGSPLHFGNGTRLTVT.

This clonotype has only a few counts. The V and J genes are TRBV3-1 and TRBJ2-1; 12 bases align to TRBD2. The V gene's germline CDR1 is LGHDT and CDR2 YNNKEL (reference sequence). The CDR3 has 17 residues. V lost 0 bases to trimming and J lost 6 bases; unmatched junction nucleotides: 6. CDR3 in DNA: TGTGCCAGCAGCCAAGATGATAGACTAGCGGGAGTCAATGAGCAGTTCTTC. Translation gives CASSQDDRLAGVNEQFF.

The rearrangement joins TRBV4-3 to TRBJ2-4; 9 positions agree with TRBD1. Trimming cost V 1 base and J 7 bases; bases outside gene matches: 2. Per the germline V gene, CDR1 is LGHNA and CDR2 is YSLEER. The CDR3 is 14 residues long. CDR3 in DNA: TGCGCCAGCAGCCAAGCGGGGACAGGGAACATTCAGTACTTC. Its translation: CASSQAGTGNIQYF.

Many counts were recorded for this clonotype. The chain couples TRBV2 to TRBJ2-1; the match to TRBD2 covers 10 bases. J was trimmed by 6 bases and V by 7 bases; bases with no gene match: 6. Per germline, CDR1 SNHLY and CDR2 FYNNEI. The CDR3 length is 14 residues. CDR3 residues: CASIEREGFNEQFF. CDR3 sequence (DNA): TGTGCCAGCATCGAGCGGGAGGGTTTCAATGAGCAGTTCTTC.

CDR3 amino acids: CSVDRENTQYF. CDR3 DNA: TGCAGCGTTGACAGGGAAAATACGCAGTATTTT. The chain uses TRBV29-1 and TRBJ2-3; the D gene is possibly TRBD1 (5 bases). V was pared by 3 bases and J by 7 bases, with 8 bases between. In germline, CDR1 is SQVTM, CDR2 ANQGSEA. The CDR3 has 11 amino acids.

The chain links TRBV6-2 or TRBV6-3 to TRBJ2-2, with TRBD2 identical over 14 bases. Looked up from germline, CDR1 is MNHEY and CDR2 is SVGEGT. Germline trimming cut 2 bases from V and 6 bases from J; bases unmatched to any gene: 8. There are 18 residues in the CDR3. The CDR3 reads CASSYPSGTSGSPGELFF. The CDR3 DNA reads TGTGCCAGCAGTTACCCTTCCGGGACTAGCGGGAGTCCCGGGGAGCTGTTTTTT.

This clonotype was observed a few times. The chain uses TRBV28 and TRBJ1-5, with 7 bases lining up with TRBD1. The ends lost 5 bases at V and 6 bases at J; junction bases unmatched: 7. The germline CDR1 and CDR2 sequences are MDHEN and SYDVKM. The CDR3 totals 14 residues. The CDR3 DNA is TGTGCCAGCAGTCCCCGACAGGGTACTCAGCCCCAGCATTTT. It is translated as CASSPRQGTQPQHF.

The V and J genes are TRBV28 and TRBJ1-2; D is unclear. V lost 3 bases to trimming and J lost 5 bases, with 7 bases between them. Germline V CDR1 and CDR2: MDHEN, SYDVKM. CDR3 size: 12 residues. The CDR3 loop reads CASSLGTYGYTF. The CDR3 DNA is TGTGCCAGCAGTTTGGGCACTTATGGCTACACCTTC.

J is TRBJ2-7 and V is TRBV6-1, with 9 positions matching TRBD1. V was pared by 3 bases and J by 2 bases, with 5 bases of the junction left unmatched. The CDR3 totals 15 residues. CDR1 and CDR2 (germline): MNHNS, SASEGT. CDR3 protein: CASSEPGQGPYEQYF. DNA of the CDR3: TGTGCCAGCAGTGAGCCGGGACAGGGTCCCTACGAGCAGTACTTC.

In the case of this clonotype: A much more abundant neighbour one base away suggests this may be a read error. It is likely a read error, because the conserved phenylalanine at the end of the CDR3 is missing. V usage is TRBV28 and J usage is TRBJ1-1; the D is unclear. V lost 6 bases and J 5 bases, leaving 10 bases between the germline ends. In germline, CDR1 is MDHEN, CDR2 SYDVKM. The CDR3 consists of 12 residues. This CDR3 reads CASSYGWTEAFL. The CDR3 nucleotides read TGTGCCAGCAGCTATGGATGGACTGAAGCTTTCCTT.

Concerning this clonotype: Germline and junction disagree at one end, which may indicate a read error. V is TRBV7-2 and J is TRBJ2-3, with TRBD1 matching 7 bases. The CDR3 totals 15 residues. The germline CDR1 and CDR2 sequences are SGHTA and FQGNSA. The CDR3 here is CASSFNRGRTDTQYF. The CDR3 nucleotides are TGTGCCAGCAGCTTCAACAGGGGTCGCACGGATACGCAGTATTTT. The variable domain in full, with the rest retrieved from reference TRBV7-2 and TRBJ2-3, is GAGVSQSPSNKVTEKGKDVELRCDPISGHTALYWYRQSLGQGLEFLIYFQGNSAPDKSGLPSDRFSAERTGGSVSTLTIQRTQQEDSAVYLCASSFNRGRTDTQYFGPGTRLTVL.

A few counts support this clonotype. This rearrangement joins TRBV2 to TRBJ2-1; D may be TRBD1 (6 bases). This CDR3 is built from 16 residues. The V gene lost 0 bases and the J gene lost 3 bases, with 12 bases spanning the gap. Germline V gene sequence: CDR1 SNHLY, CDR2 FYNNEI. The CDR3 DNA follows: TGTGCCAGCAGTGAAGCCGGGACACCGAGCTACAATGAGCAGTTCTTC. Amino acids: CASSEAGTPSYNEQFF.

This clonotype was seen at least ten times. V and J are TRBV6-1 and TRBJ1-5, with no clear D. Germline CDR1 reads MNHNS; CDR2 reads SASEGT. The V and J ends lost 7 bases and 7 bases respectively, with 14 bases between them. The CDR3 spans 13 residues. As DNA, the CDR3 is TGTGCCAGCAAGATTCCCGGGAACCAGCCCCAGCATTTT. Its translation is CASKIPGNQPQHF.

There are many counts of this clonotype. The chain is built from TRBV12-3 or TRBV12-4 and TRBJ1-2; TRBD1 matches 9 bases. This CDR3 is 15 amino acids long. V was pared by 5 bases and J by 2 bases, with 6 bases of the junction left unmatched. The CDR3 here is CASSHRGQGNYGYTF. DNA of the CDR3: TGTGCCAGCAGTCACAGGGGGCAGGGCAACTATGGCTACACCTTC.

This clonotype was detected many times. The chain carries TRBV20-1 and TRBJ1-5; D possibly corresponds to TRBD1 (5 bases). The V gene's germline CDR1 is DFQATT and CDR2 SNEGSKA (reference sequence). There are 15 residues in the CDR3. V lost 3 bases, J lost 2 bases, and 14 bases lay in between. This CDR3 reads CSARWGEVGNQPQHF. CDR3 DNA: TGCAGTGCTAGGTGGGGGGAGGTTGGCAATCAGCCCCAGCATTTT.

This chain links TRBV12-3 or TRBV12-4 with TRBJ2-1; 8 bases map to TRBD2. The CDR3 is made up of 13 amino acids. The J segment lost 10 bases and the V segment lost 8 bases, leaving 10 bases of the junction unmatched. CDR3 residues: CASAGGSFVEQFF. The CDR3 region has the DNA TGTGCCAGCGCGGGGGGAAGTTTCGTCGAGCAGTTCTTC.

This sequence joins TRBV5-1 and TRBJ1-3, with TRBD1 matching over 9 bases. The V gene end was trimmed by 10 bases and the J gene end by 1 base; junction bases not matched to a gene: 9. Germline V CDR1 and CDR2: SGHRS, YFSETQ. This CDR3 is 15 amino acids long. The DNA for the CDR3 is TGCGCCTCCTCCGGGACAGGGAATTCTGGAAACACCATATATTTT. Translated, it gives CASSGTGNSGNTIYF.

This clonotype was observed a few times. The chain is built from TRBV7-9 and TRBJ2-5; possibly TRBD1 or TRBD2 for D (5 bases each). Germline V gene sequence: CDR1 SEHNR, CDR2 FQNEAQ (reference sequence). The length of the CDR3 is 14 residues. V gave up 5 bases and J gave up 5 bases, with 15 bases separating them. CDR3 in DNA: TGTGCCAGCAGCCCCGCCGGGACCCTGGAGACCCAGTACTTC. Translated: CASSPAGTLETQYF. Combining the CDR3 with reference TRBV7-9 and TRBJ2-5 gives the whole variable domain DTGVSQNPRHKITKRGQNVTFRCDPISEHNRLYWYRQTLGQGPEFLTYFQNEAQLEKSRLLSDRFSAERPKGSFSTLEIQRTEQGDSAMYLCASSPAGTLETQYFGPGTRLLVL.

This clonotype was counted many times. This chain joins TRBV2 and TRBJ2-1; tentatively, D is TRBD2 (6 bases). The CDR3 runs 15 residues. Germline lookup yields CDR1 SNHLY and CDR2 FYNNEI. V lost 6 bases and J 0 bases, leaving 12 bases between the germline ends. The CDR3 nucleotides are TGTGCCAGCAGGGATAGCGGAAACTCCTACAATGAGCAGTTCTTC. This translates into CASRDSGNSYNEQFF.